The 14 T cell receptor beta chains below were found in one sample sequenced in a study of T cell responses to AZD1222 COVID-19 vaccine. Repertoires were generated with immunoSEQ multiplex PCR, while TCRdb's copy carries only in-frame clones and drops some. Here the sample spans approximately 80,000 clones, 75% to 95% being singletons. This material consisted of peripheral blood, taken 28 days after the second AZD1222 dose. Every receptor here comes from an adult who received the AZD1222 COVID-19 vaccine.

CDR3: CASSQLSGVNLILHF. The CDR3 DNA reads TGCGCCAGCAGCCAATTGTCAGGCGTCAACCTGATTCTCCACTTT. This chain connects TRBV4-1 to TRBJ1-6; D gene uncertain. This CDR3 is built from 15 residues. V was clipped by 2 bases and J by 16 bases, with 21 bases between them. Germline-derived CDR1 and CDR2 are MGHRA and YSYEKL.

The chain has TRBV30 and TRBJ1-5, with D hard to call. This CDR3 is 14 amino acids long. Trimming removed 2 bases at V and 0 bases at J, with 8 bases between. Germline V gene data show CDR1 as GTSNPN and CDR2 as SVGIG (reference sequence). The CDR3 DNA reads TGTGCCTGGAGTTGGACCTATAGCAATCAGCCCCAGCATTTT. Translating it yields CAWSWTYSNQPQHF.

The chain employs TRBV18 and TRBJ2-4; 7 bases match TRBD1. The CDR3 spans 14 residues. Germline CDR1 and CDR2: KGHSH and LQKENI. V lost 4 bases, J lost 0 bases, and 0 bases stayed unmatched. The CDR3 DNA reads TGTGCCAGCTCACGACAGGGAGCCAAAAACATTCAGTACTTC. Translated, it gives CASSRQGAKNIQYF.

The J gene is TRBJ2-7, the V gene TRBV3-1 (or the pseudogene TRBV3-2); D remains unclear. CDR3 length equals 13 residues. Germline CDR1 reads LGHDT; CDR2 reads YNNKEL (reference sequence). Trimming took 0 bases from V and 3 from J, leaving 6 bases between them. The CDR3 sequence is CASSQEGNYEQYF. CDR3 DNA sequence: TGTGCCAGCAGCCAAGAGGGAAACTACGAGCAGTACTTC.

This chain uses TRBV10-3 with TRBJ2-5; TRBD2 aligns across 13 bases. CDR3 length equals 17 residues. The ends lost 4 bases at V and 5 bases at J; junction bases unmatched: 10. Germline loops: CDR1 ENHRY, CDR2 SYGVKD. This CDR3 reads CAISGDKLAGGNETQYF. The CDR3 coding sequence is TGTGCCATCAGTGGAGATAAACTAGCGGGAGGGAACGAGACCCAGTACTTC.

V and J are TRBV19 and TRBJ2-3, with D uncertain. Germline lookup yields CDR1 LNHDA and CDR2 SQIVND (reference sequence). The CDR3 is 11 amino acids. V was pared by 8 bases and J by 6 bases, with 9 bases between. As DNA, the CDR3 is TGTGCCAGTGGGGAAGCGGATACGCAGTATTTT. Protein: CASGEADTQYF.

V and J are TRBV5-1 and TRBJ2-3; D unclear. The CDR3 sequence is 16 residues long. The V end was cut by 0 bases, the J end by 4 bases, with 15 bases between. Germline loops: CDR1 SGHRS, CDR2 YFSETQ. The CDR3 reads CASSLGSTRVADTQYF. The DNA of the CDR3 is TGCGCCAGCAGCTTGGGGTCCACACGAGTGGCAGATACGCAGTATTTT.

V usage is TRBV6-6 and J usage is TRBJ2-5; TRBD1 matches 9 bases. Germline values: CDR1 MNHNY, CDR2 SVGAGI (reference sequence). The CDR3 is 15 amino acids. Trimming cost V 8 bases and J 5 bases; bases outside gene matches: 12. As DNA, the CDR3 is TGTGCCAGCCACACCCCAACACAGGGGGCCGAGACCCAGTACTTC. It is translated as CASHTPTQGAETQYF.

The chain carries TRBV4-2 and TRBJ2-1; D perhaps matches TRBD2 (6 bases). The germline V gene has CDR1 LGHNA and CDR2 YNFKEQ. V lost 0 bases to trimming and J lost 3 bases, with 15 bases between them. The CDR3 has 17 amino acids. CDR3 sequence reads: CASSQDRWGGNYNEQFF. CDR3 coding DNA: TGTGCCAGCAGCCAAGATAGATGGGGCGGGAACTACAATGAGCAGTTCTTC.

In nucleotides, the CDR3 is TGTGCCAGCAGCTTAGAGGGGATAGGGGCTGAAGCTTTCTTT. Amino acid sequence: CASSLEGIGAEAFF. The chain combines TRBV11-2 with TRBJ1-1, with D possibly TRBD1 on 5 matching bases. V lost 0 bases and J 6 bases, leaving 11 bases between the germline ends. This CDR3 is 14 amino acids long. Looked up from germline, CDR1 is SGHAT and CDR2 is FQNNGV.

This clone was recorded only once. The chain couples TRBV6-2 or TRBV6-3 to TRBJ2-7, with TRBD1 as a possible D gene (5 bases). CDR3 length: 12 residues. Germline V gene data show CDR1 as MNHEY and CDR2 as SVGEGT. With 6 bases removed from V and 3 bases from J, the gap between germline ends came to 9 bases. The DNA for the CDR3 is TGTGCCAGCAGCGACAGCCTCTACGAGCAGTACTTC. This gives the protein CASSDSLYEQYF.

The chain is built from TRBV11-3 and TRBJ2-3, with D unclear. Per germline, CDR1 SGHNT and CDR2 YENEEA. The V end was cut by 6 bases, the J end by 0 bases, with 10 bases between. CDR3 length equals 14 residues. CDR3 loop: CASRSKGSTDTQYF. CDR3 in DNA: TGTGCCAGCAGGTCCAAGGGAAGCACAGATACGCAGTATTTT.

By share of the sample, this clone is medium-sized. The V call is TRBV4-1, the J call TRBJ2-1; tentative D call: TRBD2 (5 bases). Germline V lookup: CDR1 MGHRA, CDR2 YSYEKL. This CDR3 contains 16 residues. The ends were cut back, 6 bases at V and 0 bases at J, with 15 bases in the middle. CDR3 sequence reads: CASSYSPGSSYNEQFF. The CDR3 DNA reads TGCGCCAGCAGTTACAGTCCGGGGAGCTCCTACAATGAGCAGTTCTTC.

J is TRBJ2-4 and V is TRBV11-2, with no clear D. This CDR3 region has 14 residues. Germline V gives CDR1 SGHAT, CDR2 FQNNGV. Trimming stripped 5 bases from V and 0 bases from J, with 8 bases between. The CDR3 reads CASSLALAKNIQYF. The CDR3 DNA follows: TGTGCCAGCAGCCTGGCTCTAGCCAAAAACATTCAGTACTTC.